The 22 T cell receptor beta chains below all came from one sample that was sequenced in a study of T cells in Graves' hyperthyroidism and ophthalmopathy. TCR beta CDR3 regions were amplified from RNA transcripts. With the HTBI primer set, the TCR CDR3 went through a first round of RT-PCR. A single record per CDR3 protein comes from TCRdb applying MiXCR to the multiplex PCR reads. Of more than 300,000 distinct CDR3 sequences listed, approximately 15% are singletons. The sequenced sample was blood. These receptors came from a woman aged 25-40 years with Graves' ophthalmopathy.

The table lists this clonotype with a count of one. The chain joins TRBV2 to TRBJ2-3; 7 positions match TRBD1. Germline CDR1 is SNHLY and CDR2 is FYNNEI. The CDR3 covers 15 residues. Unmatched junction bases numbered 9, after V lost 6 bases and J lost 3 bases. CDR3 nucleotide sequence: TGTGCCAGCAGCGACTCGACAGGGATGACAGATACGCAGTATTTT. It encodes CASSDSTGMTDTQYF. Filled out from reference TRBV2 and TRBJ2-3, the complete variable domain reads EPEVTQTPSHQVTQMGQEVILRCVPISNHLYFYWYRQILGQKVEFLVSFYNNEISEKSEIFDDQFSVERPDGSNFTLKIRSTKLEDSAMYFCASSDSTGMTDTQYFGPGTRLTVL.

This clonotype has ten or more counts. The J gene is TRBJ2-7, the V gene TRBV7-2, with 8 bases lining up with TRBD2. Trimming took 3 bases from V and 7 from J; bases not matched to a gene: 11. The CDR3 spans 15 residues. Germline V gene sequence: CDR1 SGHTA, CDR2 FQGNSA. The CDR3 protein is CASSFMGGGGREQYF. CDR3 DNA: TGTGCCAGCAGCTTTATGGGGGGCGGGGGGAGAGAGCAGTACTTC.

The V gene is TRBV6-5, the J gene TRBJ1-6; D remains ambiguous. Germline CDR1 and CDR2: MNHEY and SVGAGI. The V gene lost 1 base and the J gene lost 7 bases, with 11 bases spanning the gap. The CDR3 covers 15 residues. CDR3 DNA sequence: TGTGCCAGCAGTTACTACCGGTCGGGAAATTCACCCCTCCACTTT. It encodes CASSYYRSGNSPLHF.

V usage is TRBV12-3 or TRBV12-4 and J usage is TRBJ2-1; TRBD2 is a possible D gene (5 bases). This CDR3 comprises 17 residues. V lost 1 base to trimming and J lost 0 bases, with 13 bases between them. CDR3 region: CASSLGRRGSSYNEQFF. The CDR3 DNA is TGTGCCAGCAGTTTAGGGAGACGGGGAAGCTCCTACAATGAGCAGTTCTTC.

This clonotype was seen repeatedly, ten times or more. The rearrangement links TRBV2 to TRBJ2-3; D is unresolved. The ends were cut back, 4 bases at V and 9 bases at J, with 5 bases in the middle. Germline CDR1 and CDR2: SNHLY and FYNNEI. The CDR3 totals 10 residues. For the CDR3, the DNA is TGTGCCAGCAGTGGGACGACGCAGTATTTT. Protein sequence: CASSGTTQYF.

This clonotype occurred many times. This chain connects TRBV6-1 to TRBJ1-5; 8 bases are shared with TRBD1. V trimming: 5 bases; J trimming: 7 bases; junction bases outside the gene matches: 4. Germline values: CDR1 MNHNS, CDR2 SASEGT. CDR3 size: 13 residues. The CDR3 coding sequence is TGTGCCAGCAGTTGGACAGGGCGACAGCCCCAGCATTTT. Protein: CASSWTGRQPQHF.

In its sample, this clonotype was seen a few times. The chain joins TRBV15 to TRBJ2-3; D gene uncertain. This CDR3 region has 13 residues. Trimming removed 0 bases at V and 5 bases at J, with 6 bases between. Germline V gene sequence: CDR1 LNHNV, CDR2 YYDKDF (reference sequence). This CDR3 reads CATSRDSGDTQYF. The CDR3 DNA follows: TGTGCCACCAGCAGAGATTCTGGAGATACGCAGTATTTT.

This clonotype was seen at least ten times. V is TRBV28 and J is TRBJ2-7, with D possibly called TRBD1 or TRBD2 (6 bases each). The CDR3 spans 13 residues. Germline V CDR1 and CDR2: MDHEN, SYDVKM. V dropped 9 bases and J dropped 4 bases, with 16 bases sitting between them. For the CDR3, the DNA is TGTGCCAGTTATGGGGGGCAAGGTTACGAGCAGTACTTC. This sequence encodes CASYGGQGYEQYF.

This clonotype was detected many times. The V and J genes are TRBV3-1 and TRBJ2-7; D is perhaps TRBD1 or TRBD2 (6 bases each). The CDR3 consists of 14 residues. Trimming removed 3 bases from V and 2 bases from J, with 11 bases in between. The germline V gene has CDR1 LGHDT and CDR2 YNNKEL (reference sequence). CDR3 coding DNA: TGTGCCAGCAGCCAGCCGGGGGCGGCCTACGAGCAGTACTTC. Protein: CASSQPGAAYEQYF.

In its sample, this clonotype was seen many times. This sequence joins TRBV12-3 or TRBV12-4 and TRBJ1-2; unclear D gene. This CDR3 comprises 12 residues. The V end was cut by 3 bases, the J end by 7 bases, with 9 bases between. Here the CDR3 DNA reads TGTGCCAGCAGTTTTCGCCAAGGTGGCTACACCTTC. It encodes CASSFRQGGYTF.

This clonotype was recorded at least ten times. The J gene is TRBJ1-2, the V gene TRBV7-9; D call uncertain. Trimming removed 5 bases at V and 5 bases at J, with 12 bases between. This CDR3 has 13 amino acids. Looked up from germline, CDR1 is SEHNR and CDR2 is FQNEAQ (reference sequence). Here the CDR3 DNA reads TGTGCCAGCAGCCCCGAGGAGGATTATGGCTACACCTTC. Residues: CASSPEEDYGYTF.

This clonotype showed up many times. The DNA of the CDR3 is TGTGCCAGCAGTGAAGTCAAGGGTAGAAATACGCAGTATTTT. This translates into CASSEVKGRNTQYF. This chain connects TRBV2 to TRBJ2-3; D not resolved. The CDR3 spans 14 residues. V was trimmed by 1 base and J by 7 bases, leaving 12 bases between them. The germline gives CDR1 SNHLY, CDR2 FYNNEI.

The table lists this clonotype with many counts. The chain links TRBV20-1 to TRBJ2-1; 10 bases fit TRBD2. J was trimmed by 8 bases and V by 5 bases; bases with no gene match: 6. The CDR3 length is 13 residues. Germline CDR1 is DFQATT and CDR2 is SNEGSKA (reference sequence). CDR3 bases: TGCAGTGCTCGTCCTAGCGGGGGCGATGAGCAGTTCTTC. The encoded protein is CSARPSGGDEQFF.

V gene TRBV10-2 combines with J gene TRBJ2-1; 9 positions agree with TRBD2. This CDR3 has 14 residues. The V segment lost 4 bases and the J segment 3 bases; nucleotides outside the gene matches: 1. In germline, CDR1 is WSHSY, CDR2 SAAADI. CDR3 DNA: TGCGCCAGCAGTGTTAGCGGGGGCTACAATGAGCAGTTCTTC. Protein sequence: CASSVSGGYNEQFF.

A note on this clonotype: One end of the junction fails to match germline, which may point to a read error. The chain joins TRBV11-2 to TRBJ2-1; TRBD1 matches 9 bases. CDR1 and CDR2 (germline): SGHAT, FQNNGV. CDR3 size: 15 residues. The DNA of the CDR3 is TGTGCCAGCAGATTCACCGGGACAGGGTCGCGAGAGCAGTGCTTC. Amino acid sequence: CASRFTGTGSREQCF.

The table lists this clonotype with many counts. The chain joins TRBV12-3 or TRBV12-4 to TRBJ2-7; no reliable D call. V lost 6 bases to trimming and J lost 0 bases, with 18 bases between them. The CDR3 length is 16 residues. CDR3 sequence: CASSQDPPSSSYEQYF. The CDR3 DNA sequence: TGTGCCAGCAGCCAAGACCCACCTTCATCCTCCTACGAGCAGTACTTC.

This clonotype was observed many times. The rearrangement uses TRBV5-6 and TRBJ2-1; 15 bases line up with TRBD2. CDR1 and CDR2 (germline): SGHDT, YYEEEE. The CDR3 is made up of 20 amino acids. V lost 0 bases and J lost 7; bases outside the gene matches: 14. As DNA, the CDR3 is TGTGCCAGCAGCTTGGTTAGGTTGCTGGGACTAGCGGGGGGAGGGAATGAGCAGTTCTTC. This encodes CASSLVRLLGLAGGGNEQFF.

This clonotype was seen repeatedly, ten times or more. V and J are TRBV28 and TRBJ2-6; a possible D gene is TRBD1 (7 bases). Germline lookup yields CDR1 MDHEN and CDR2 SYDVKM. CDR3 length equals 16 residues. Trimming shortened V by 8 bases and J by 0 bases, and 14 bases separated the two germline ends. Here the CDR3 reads CASHRGGSSGANVLTF. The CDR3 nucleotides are TGTGCCAGCCACAGGGGAGGTTCCTCTGGGGCCAACGTCCTGACTTTC.

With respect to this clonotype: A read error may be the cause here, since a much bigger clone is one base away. CDR3 nucleotide sequence: TGTGCCAGCATCACCGCAGGGGGCAACTATGGCTACACCTTC. Translating gives CASITAGGNYGYTF. The chain couples TRBV6-1 to TRBJ1-2, with TRBD1 matching over 8 bases. Germline CDR1 is MNHNS and CDR2 is SASEGT. This CDR3 is 14 amino acids long. Trimming took 7 bases from V and 2 from J; bases not matched to a gene: 6.

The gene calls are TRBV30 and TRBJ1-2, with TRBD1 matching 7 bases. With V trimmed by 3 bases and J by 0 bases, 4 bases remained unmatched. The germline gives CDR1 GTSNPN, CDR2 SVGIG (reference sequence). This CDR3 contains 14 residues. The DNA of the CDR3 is TGTGCCTGGAGCCGACAGGGAGCTAACTATGGCTACACCTTC. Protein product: CAWSRQGANYGYTF.

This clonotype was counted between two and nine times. The CDR3 here is CASSQDRSSYNEQFF. In DNA, the CDR3 is TGCGCCAGCAGCCAAGATAGGAGCTCCTACAATGAGCAGTTCTTC. The genes are TRBV4-1 and TRBJ2-1; unclear D gene. This CDR3 spans 15 amino acids. The V gene's germline CDR1 is MGHRA and CDR2 YSYEKL. V was cut by 0 bases and J by 0 bases, with 6 bases left in between.

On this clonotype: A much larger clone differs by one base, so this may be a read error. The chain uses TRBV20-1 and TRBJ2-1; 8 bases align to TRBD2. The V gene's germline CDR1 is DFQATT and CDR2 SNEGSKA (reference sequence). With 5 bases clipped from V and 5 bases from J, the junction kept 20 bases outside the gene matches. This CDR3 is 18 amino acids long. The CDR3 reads CSAFSGESAYATNNEQFF. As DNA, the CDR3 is TGCAGTGCTTTTAGCGGGGAGTCAGCCTACGCCACCAACAATGAGCAGTTCTTC.